Below, 18 T cell receptor beta chains from the same sample are listed, as sequenced in a study of T-cell reconstitution after alpha-beta-depleted transplantation in children. TCRbeta library preparation incorporated unique molecular identifiers. TCRdb called the PCR reads again in MiXCR, with one record for every CDR3 protein. The sample lists hundreds of thousands of distinct CDR3 sequences; 13% were seen once. Sequences were derived from PBMCs, mostly from graft donor cells, sampled 360 days after TCRalphabeta/CD19-depleted stem cell transplant. The receptors shown here come from a male patient between 10 and 17 years old who had a stem cell transplant for acute myeloid leukemia, so the T cells may come from the graft donor.

This clonotype was recorded a few times. This chain links TRBV12-3 or TRBV12-4 with TRBJ2-1; 11 bases map to TRBD2. The length of the CDR3 is 15 residues. With V trimmed by 3 bases and J by 3 bases, 1 base remained unmatched. The CDR3 loop is CASSFSGRDYNEQFF. CDR3 bases: TGTGCCAGCAGTTTTAGCGGGAGGGACTACAATGAGCAGTTCTTC.

This clonotype was seen at least ten times. The chain carries TRBV6-1 and TRBJ1-2; no firm D call. The length of the CDR3 is 17 residues. The ends were cut back, 0 bases at V and 2 bases at J, with 16 bases in the middle. CDR1 and CDR2 (germline): MNHNS, SASEGT. This CDR3 is CASSEAITVSPNYGYTF. For the CDR3, the DNA is TGTGCCAGCAGTGAAGCGATTACAGTTTCCCCGAACTATGGCTACACCTTC.

The genes are TRBV28 and TRBJ2-1; 8 nucleotides agree with TRBD2. J gave up 6 bases and V 6 bases, and 7 bases lay outside the gene matches. The CDR3 is 14 amino acids. Germline V gene lookup returns CDR1 MDHEN and CDR2 SYDVKM. The CDR3 reads CASRGLALVNEQFF. CDR3 coding DNA: TGTGCCAGCAGAGGACTAGCTCTTGTCAATGAGCAGTTCTTC. Variable domain in full (rest from reference TRBV28 and TRBJ2-1): DVKVTQSSRYLVKRTGEKVFLECVQDMDHENMFWYRQDPGLGLRLIYFSYDVKMKEKGDIPEGYSVSREKKERFSLILESASTNQTSMYLCASRGLALVNEQFFGPGTRLTVL.

CDR3 sequence reads: CSVTQAGDTQYF. The CDR3 DNA sequence: TGCAGTGTTACCCAAGCGGGGGATACGCAGTATTTT. This chain joins TRBV20-1 and TRBJ2-3; 7 bases fit TRBD2. V lost 7 bases to trimming and J lost 6 bases; unmatched junction nucleotides: 7. The CDR3 consists of 12 residues. Per the germline V gene, CDR1 is DFQATT and CDR2 is SNEGSKA (reference sequence).

This clonotype showed up many times. The chain has TRBV20-1 and TRBJ1-1, with unresolved D. CDR3 length: 12 residues. Trimming took 5 bases from V and 4 from J, leaving 11 bases between them. The germline CDR1 and CDR2 sequences are DFQATT and SNEGSKA (reference sequence). CDR3 region: CSAPKGITEAFF. The CDR3 DNA is TGCAGTGCTCCCAAAGGGATCACTGAAGCTTTCTTT.

In this sample, this clonotype turned up a few times. The J gene is TRBJ2-2, the V gene TRBV4-3; a weak D match, TRBD2 (6 bases). The CDR3 loop spans 18 amino acids. Germline assignment: CDR1 LGHNA and CDR2 YSLEER. Between the trimmed V and J ends, which lost 0 bases and 7 bases, there was a span of 21 bases. The CDR3 DNA reads TGCGCCAGCAGCCAAGATCTACTAGCTAGAATTCTAGGCGGGGAGCTGTTTTTT. As protein: CASSQDLLARILGGELFF.

This clonotype came up a few times. This rearrangement joins TRBV20-1 to TRBJ1-2, with 9 bases identical to TRBD1. Germline V gene lookup returns CDR1 DFQATT and CDR2 SNEGSKA (reference sequence). The CDR3 length is 15 residues. V lost 6 bases and J lost 0; bases outside the gene matches: 8. CDR3 sequence reads: CSARTGVLANYGYTF. The CDR3 bases are TGCAGTGCCCGGACAGGGGTCCTAGCTAACTATGGCTACACCTTC.

This clonotype showed up many times. The V gene is TRBV20-1, the J gene TRBJ2-7, with 7 nucleotides matching TRBD1. The CDR3 sequence is 14 residues long. Trimming at V came to 0 bases and at J to 5 bases, leaving 7 bases not matched to a gene. Germline-derived CDR1 and CDR2 are DFQATT and SNEGSKA (reference sequence). The chain's CDR3 is CSARDRQGRHEQYF. CDR3 in DNA: TGCAGTGCTAGAGATCGACAGGGTCGACACGAGCAGTACTTC.

This clonotype was found many times. The V call is TRBV3-1, the J call TRBJ2-3; either TRBD1 or TRBD2 may fit D (5 bases each). Trimming pared 5 bases from V and 2 bases from J, leaving 20 bases between. The CDR3 loop spans 17 amino acids. The germline V gene encodes CDR1 LGHDT and CDR2 YNNKEL (reference sequence). Written as DNA, the CDR3 is TGTGCCAGCAGCGGTCGTGGGGGTTTTAGTCCCACAGATACGCAGTATTTT. It specifies CASSGRGGFSPTDTQYF.

This clonotype was observed a handful of times. CDR3 DNA: TGCGCCAGCAGCCAAGCTCCTCGGGACTTGAGAGAGCAGTACTTC. Translation: CASSQAPRDLREQYF. The V gene is TRBV4-1, the J gene TRBJ2-7; TRBD2 might be the D (6 bases). The V and J ends lost 1 base and 7 bases respectively, with 17 bases between them. The CDR3 contains 15 residues. Germline-derived CDR1 and CDR2 are MGHRA and YSYEKL.

The J gene is TRBJ2-7, the V gene TRBV4-3, with D maybe TRBD2 (6 bases). The V gene's germline CDR1 is LGHNA and CDR2 YSLEER. The germline V and J ends were trimmed by 4 bases and 7 bases, with 17 bases remaining between them. This CDR3 is 14 amino acids long. CDR3 nucleotides: TGCGCCAGCAGCCGCTACGAGGGACTCGGGGAGCAGTACTTC. This encodes CASSRYEGLGEQYF.

In this sample, this clonotype turned up many times. The J gene is TRBJ1-1, the V gene TRBV25-1; 7 bases match TRBD1. This CDR3 contains 16 residues. J was trimmed by 5 bases and V by 7 bases; bases with no gene match: 16. The V gene's germline CDR1 is MGHDK and CDR2 SYGVNS. CDR3 nucleotide sequence: TGTGCCAGCACCTCCCTAGGGGGCTGGGGGCCGACTGAAGCTTTCTTT. This codes for CASTSLGGWGPTEAFF.

The gene calls are TRBV27 and TRBJ1-2; 8 bases are a match to TRBD1. The V gene end was trimmed by 3 bases and the J gene end by 7 bases; junction bases not matched to a gene: 4. The germline V gene has CDR1 MNHEY and CDR2 SMNVEV (reference sequence). The CDR3 has 13 residues. CDR3 in amino acids: CASSFRQGTGYTF. The CDR3 DNA reads as TGTGCCAGCAGTTTCCGACAGGGGACTGGCTACACCTTC.

This clonotype was observed many times. The chain combines TRBV5-1 with TRBJ2-1; TRBD2 agrees at 7 bases. J was trimmed by 4 bases and V by 5 bases; bases with no gene match: 9. CDR1 is SGHRS and CDR2 is YFSETQ in the germline V gene. There are 15 residues in the CDR3. In DNA, the CDR3 is TGCGCCAGCAGTCCCGGGACTACCTCGTACAATGAGCAGTTCTTC. Amino acid sequence: CASSPGTTSYNEQFF.

The chain's CDR3 is CASSLSKGRQETQYF. The DNA of the CDR3 is TGTGCCAGCAGCTTAAGTAAGGGCAGACAAGAGACCCAGTACTTC. The V gene is TRBV7-2, the J gene TRBJ2-5, with no clear D. Germline CDR1 and CDR2: SGHTA and FQGNSA. This CDR3 is built from 15 residues. Trimming took 2 bases from V and 2 from J, leaving 12 bases between them. The full variable domain, rest sourced from reference TRBV7-2 and TRBJ2-5, is GAGVSQSPSNKVTEKGKDVELRCDPISGHTALYWYRQSLGQGLEFLIYFQGNSAPDKSGLPSDRFSAERTGGSVSTLTIQRTQQEDSAVYLCASSLSKGRQETQYFGPGTRLLVL.

This rearrangement joins TRBV10-3 to TRBJ1-1; D is ambiguous. CDR3 length equals 14 residues. The V end lost 3 bases, the J end lost 0 bases, and 8 bases lay between the germline ends. Germline V gene sequence: CDR1 ENHRY, CDR2 SYGVKD. The CDR3 protein is CAISDGQMNTEAFF. CDR3 sequence (DNA): TGTGCCATCAGTGACGGGCAGATGAACACTGAAGCTTTCTTT.

In its sample, this clonotype was seen many times. In DNA form, the CDR3 reads TGTGCCAGCAGTTTCCCCCGGGGACAGGGATTCACAGATACGCAGTATTTT. This translates into CASSFPRGQGFTDTQYF. The J gene is TRBJ2-3, the V gene TRBV27; 9 bases align to TRBD1. Germline V gene lookup returns CDR1 MNHEY and CDR2 SMNVEV (reference sequence). With V trimmed by 3 bases and J by 2 bases, 9 bases remained unmatched. The CDR3 has 17 residues.

In DNA, the CDR3 is TGTGCCAGCAGTTACTCGGGGGGTCTAGCCAAAAACATTCAGTACTTC. It encodes CASSYSGGLAKNIQYF. The chain uses TRBV6-5 and TRBJ2-4; perhaps TRBD2 as D (6 bases). V was pared by 0 bases and J by 0 bases, with 9 bases between. From germline, CDR1 is MNHEY and CDR2 SVGAGI. This CDR3 has 16 amino acids.